The rows below give T cell receptor beta chains drawn from one sample of a study of glioma-infiltrating T cells after dendritic cell vaccination. Sequenced by immunoSEQ multiplex PCR; TCRdb stores in-frame clones only, minus some. The sample holds 45,000 to 55,000 clones, about 85% seen once. Sequencing was performed on blood, taken before dendritic cell vaccination. These receptors were taken from a human donor with glioblastoma. Both conserved end residues are part of each CDR3. Fields, in order: J gene, V gene, clone size, D gene, CDR3 DNA, CDR3 protein. A D gene is named only where the DNA matches it firmly. Only some rows state a clone size, as once, few, many or a class for expanded clones.

TRBJ1-2	TRBV7-2	.	.	TGTGCCAGCAGCGTAACTGAATCTAACTATGGCTACACCTTC	CASSVTESNYGYTF
TRBJ1-3	TRBV28	.	TRBD1	TGTGCCAGCAGTCCTCCGGGACAGGGGGTAAACACCATATATTTT	CASSPPGQGVNTIYF
TRBJ1-2	TRBV4-2	.	.	TGTGCCAGCAGCCAAGAGACAGAACTTAACTATGGCTACACCTTC	CASSQETELNYGYTF
TRBJ2-7	TRBV30	.	TRBD2	TGTGCCTGGAGCGCGACTAGCGCAAACGAGCAGTACTTC	CAWSATSANEQYF
TRBJ2-7	TRBV11-3	once	.	TGTGCCAGCAGCGGGGGGGGCCACGAGCAGTACTTC	CASSGGGHEQYF
TRBJ1-2	TRBV11-3	.	TRBD1	TGTGCCAGCAGCTTAGATTTGAGTGGACAGGGGGCGACTGGCTACACCTTC	CASSLDLSGQGATGYTF
TRBJ2-1	TRBV7-7	once	TRBD2	TGTGCCAGCAGCCGGACTAGCGGGGATTACAATGAGCAGTTCTTC	CASSRTSGDYNEQFF
TRBJ1-3	TRBV19	.	.	TGTGCCAGTAGTTCTCTTGGGCCTGGAAACACCATATATTTT	CASSSLGPGNTIYF
TRBJ2-3	TRBV6-4	.	.	TGTGCCAGCAGTGACCTTGCGGGGAGCACAGATACGCAGTATTTT	CASSDLAGSTDTQYF
TRBJ1-1	TRBV7-2	.	.	TGTGCCAGCAGCTCACGGACACCGAACACTGAAGCTTTCTTT	CASSSRTPNTEAFF
TRBJ2-7	TRBV10-3	.	.	TGTGCCATCAGTGATGCAGGGTTTGGGCCGGCGAGCGACGAGCAGTACTTC	CAISDAGFGPASDEQYF
TRBJ1-2	TRBV21-1	.	.	TGTGCCAGCAGCAGAGCCGGGACAGGGAGAAGTCAGTGGGTCTACACCTTC	CASSRAGTGRSQWVYTF
TRBJ1-1	TRBV19	.	TRBD1	TGTGCCAGTAGTATAGTAGGGACAGGGCTACAAGCTTTCTTT	CASSIVGTGLQAFF
TRBJ1-1	TRBV7-9	once	.	TGTGCCAGCAGACGTGGGGGGGTGAACACTGAAGCTTTCTTT	CASRRGGVNTEAFF
TRBJ2-5	TRBV19	few	.	TGTGCCAGTACCCCGGACAGTATAACCATAGGGACCCAGTACTTC	CASTPDSITIGTQYF
TRBJ1-1	TRBV27	.	.	TGTGCCAGCAGTTTTAACAGGATGAACACTGAAGCTTTCTTT	CASSFNRMNTEAFF
TRBJ1-1	TRBV6-5	few	TRBD1	TGTGCCAGCAGTCACAGGGGCCCTGAAGCTTTCTTT	CASSHRGPEAFF
TRBJ2-3	TRBV10-3	.	.	TGTGCCATCGCCAACGCGGGACCAATGTCAGATACGCAGTATTTT	CAIANAGPMSDTQYF
TRBJ2-3	TRBV6-4	.	TRBD2	TGTGCCAGCAGTCCTCTAGCGGGAGCAGGGACAGATACGCAGTATTTT	CASSPLAGAGTDTQYF
TRBJ2-7	TRBV11-3	few	.	TGTGCCAGCAGCTTAACGATCTTCGGCGAGCAGTACTTC	CASSLTIFGEQYF
TRBJ1-6	TRBV6-6	.	TRBD1	TGTGCCAGCAGAAGGACAGGGATGAATTCACCCCTCCACTTT	CASRRTGMNSPLHF
TRBJ2-5	TRBV5-1	.	.	TGCGCCAGCAGCTTGGCCGGGATGACGGACCAAGAGACCCAGTACTTC	CASSLAGMTDQETQYF